This record covers a single TCR beta chain. The antigen is not known. This sample was included in a study of T-cell reconstitution after alpha-beta-depleted transplantation in children. Study-level results: A year post-transplant, T-cell counts and diversity derived mostly from newly produced T cells. Where alpha-beta T cells came from about two months after transplant was reportedly several hundred expanded graft clones. The study traced high day-60 TCRbeta diversity in some patients to surviving recipient T cells and thymic progenitors.

Germline V gives CDR1 SGHTA, CDR2 FQGNSA. The CDR3 loop spans 14 amino acids. V lost 5 bases to trimming and J lost 4 bases; unmatched junction nucleotides: 8. The authors prepared the TCRbeta library with unique molecular identifiers. TCRdb redid the calling of the PCR reads with MiXCR, one entry per CDR3 protein. The repertoire holds approximately 500,000 distinct CDR3 sequences, 25% to 30% seen once, with less than 40% in the top ten. The sequence derives from a boy less than two years old with Wiskott-Aldrich syndrome, due to receive a stem cell transplant. The chain has TRBV7-2 and TRBJ2-7; 7 nucleotides align to TRBD1. The sequences come from PBMCs, collected before TCRalphabeta/CD19-depleted stem cell transplant. CDR3 bases: TGTGCCAGCAGCCCATTGACAGGGCCTTACGAGCAGTACTTC. As protein: CASSPLTGPYEQYF.